A selection of T cell receptor beta chains follows, all from one sample in a study of blood T cell repertoires in COVID-19. Generated by immunoSEQ multiplex PCR, the TCRdb table keeps only in-frame clones and is missing some. Among around 270,000 clones, more than 85% were seen once, and the ten largest hold around 0.8%. The sequenced material came from peripheral blood. The receptors originated from a young man with acute or convalescent COVID-19. The CDR3 runs from the conserved cysteine through the conserved F or W. The D gene is left open where the match is weak. Expanded clones get a size class; other rows say once, few or many, or leave the size out.

len,j_gene,abundance,v_gene,d_gene,CDR3nt,CDR3aa
12,TRBJ2-1,few,TRBV7-2,.,TGTGCCAGCAGCCGGACTACCAATGAGCAGTTCTTC,CASSRTTNEQFF
15,TRBJ2-3,.,TRBV3-1/TRBV3-2,.,TGTGCCAGCAGCCATCAGGGCGGGGCAGCAGATACGCAGTATTTT,CASSHQGGAADTQYF
11,TRBJ1-1,.,TRBV28,.,TGTGCCAGCAGTTTAAGGGGCGCCCAAATCTTT,CASSLRGAQIF
14,TRBJ1-2,.,TRBV25-1,TRBD1,TGTGCCAGCAGTGTCCCACAGGGGAGTGATGGCTACACCTTC,CASSVPQGSDGYTF
17,TRBJ2-1,.,TRBV30,TRBD2,TGTGCCTGGGTCAAGGGGCTAGCGGGAGGCGGGGGCAATGAGCAGTTCTTC,CAWVKGLAGGGGNEQFF
16,TRBJ2-5,.,TRBV4-2,TRBD2,TGTGCCAGCAGCCAACTTGGGCAGGGACTAGCTCAGACCCAGTACTTC,CASSQLGQGLAQTQYF
14,TRBJ2-1,once,TRBV5-1,.,TGCGCCAGCAGCTACTCGCGGGGTTACAATGAGCAGTTCTTC,CASSYSRGYNEQFF
13,TRBJ1-5,.,TRBV10-3,.,TGTGCCATCAGTGGGAGCCAGAATCAGCCCCAGCATTTT,CAISGSQNQPQHF
13,TRBJ2-7,few,TRBV5-1,.,TGCGCCAGCAGCTTGGGAGGAATCTACGAGCAGTACTTC,CASSLGGIYEQYF
14,TRBJ2-5,.,TRBV3-1/TRBV3-2,.,TGTGCCAGCAGCTCGCAGGTCGTCCGGGAGACCCAGTACTTC,CASSSQVVRETQYF
14,TRBJ2-7,.,TRBV5-1,.,TGCGCCAGCAGCCCCCTGACTGACTCCTACGAGCAGTACTTC,CASSPLTDSYEQYF
14,TRBJ1-1,.,TRBV29-1,TRBD1,TGCAGCGTGACAGGGTTAAGGGAGAACACTGAAGCTTTCTTT,CSVTGLRENTEAFF
16,TRBJ2-2,.,TRBV5-1,TRBD2,TGCGCCAGCAGCTCACTAGCGGGCGCGAACACCGGGGAGCTGTTTTTT,CASSSLAGANTGELFF
14,TRBJ2-3,.,TRBV6-5,.,TGTGCCAGCGGCGACAGGAGTCCCACAGATACGCAGTATTTT,CASGDRSPTDTQYF
12,TRBJ2-5,.,TRBV20-1,.,TGCAGTGCTAGTACTAGCCAAGAGACCCAGTACTTC,CSASTSQETQYF
18,TRBJ2-6,.,TRBV21-1,.,TGTGCCAGCAGCAATCGACTAGCGGGAGCGGGAGGGGCCAACGTCCTGACTTTC,CASSNRLAGAGGANVLTF
13,TRBJ2-3,.,TRBV7-3,.,TGTGCCAGCAGCTTAATGGCAGGAGATACGCAGTATTTT,CASSLMAGDTQYF
14,TRBJ1-4,few,TRBV28,.,TGTGCCAGCAGTTTGCGGCGGCTTAATGAAAAACTGTTTTTT,CASSLRRLNEKLFF
15,TRBJ1-2,.,TRBV19,.,TGTGCCAGTAGTATTGGTCCTGTCGGGTTCGATGGCTACACCTTC,CASSIGPVGFDGYTF
14,TRBJ2-7,.,TRBV6-5,TRBD2,TGTGCCAGCAGGGGTAGCGGGAGGGCCGGTGAGCAGTACTTC,CASRGSGRAGEQYF
13,TRBJ2-7,.,TRBV6-2/TRBV6-3,.,TGTGCCAGCAGCGCCCAGGGGCTCTACGAGCAGTACTTC,CASSAQGLYEQYF
16,TRBJ1-1,.,TRBV18,TRBD1,TGTGCCAGCTCACCAACGGTGGACAGGGGGAACACTGAAGCTTTCTTT,CASSPTVDRGNTEAFF
13,TRBJ2-7,.,TRBV12-3/TRBV12-4,.,TGTGCCAGCAGTTTCAGTTCGGGGTCCGAGCAGTACTTC,CASSFSSGSEQYF
16,TRBJ2-1,once,TRBV9,TRBD2,TGTGCCAGCAGCGTAGGGGTTAGCGGGGTGGCTGGTGAGCAGTTCTTC,CASSVGVSGVAGEQFF
16,TRBJ2-1,.,TRBV4-1,TRBD2,TGCGCCAGCAGCCAAGATAGGACGGGGGGGTCCAGTGAGCAGTTCTTC,CASSQDRTGGSSEQFF
16,TRBJ1-5,.,TRBV5-1,.,TGCGCCAGCAGCTGGTTGTTCAGAAATAGCAATCAGCCCCAGCATTTT,CASSWLFRNSNQPQHF
15,TRBJ1-2,.,TRBV12-5,TRBD1,TGTGCTAGTGGACTCGCGACCGGGACAGGGTATGGCTACACCTTC,CASGLATGTGYGYTF
18,TRBJ2-7,.,TRBV4-1,.,TGCGCCAGCAGCCAAGGAGGGGAAGGGACTTATAGCTCCTACGAGCAGTACTTC,CASSQGGEGTYSSYEQYF
15,TRBJ2-7,.,TRBV2,TRBD2,TGTGCCAGCAGTGGGCGGCTAGCGGGAATATACGAGCAGTACTTC,CASSGRLAGIYEQYF
16,TRBJ2-7,.,TRBV11-2,TRBD2,TGTGCCAGCAGCCCCCAGGGACTAGCGGGAACTACCGAGCAGTACTTC,CASSPQGLAGTTEQYF
14,TRBJ1-5,.,TRBV3-1/TRBV3-2,.,TGTGCCAGCAGCCAAGGTTCAGGAGGTCAGCCCCAGCATTTT,CASSQGSGGQPQHF
15,TRBJ2-1,.,TRBV7-3,.,TGTGCCAGCAGCTTAACGGCTAGCCAATACAATGAGCAGTTCTTC,CASSLTASQYNEQFF
15,TRBJ1-5,.,TRBV28,.,TGTGCCAGCAGTTTTGGGGGGTCGGAAGGTCAGCCCCAGCATTTT,CASSFGGSEGQPQHF
13,TRBJ2-7,.,TRBV9,.,TGTGCCAGCAGCGTAAGTGGAGCTTACGAGCAGTACTTC,CASSVSGAYEQYF
16,TRBJ1-6,few,TRBV11-2,.,TGTGCCAGCAGCTTAGCTGTTAGCTCCTATAATTCACCCCTCCACTTT,CASSLAVSSYNSPLHF
16,TRBJ2-5,.,TRBV3-1/TRBV3-2,.,TGTGCCAGCAGCCAGGGTAATAAGGGGACATGGGAGACCCAGTACTTC,CASSQGNKGTWETQYF
15,TRBJ1-3,.,TRBV6-5,TRBD1,TGTGCCAGCAGTTCCGACAGGGGGTCAGGAAACACCATATATTTT,CASSSDRGSGNTIYF
19,TRBJ1-1,.,TRBV15,.,TGTGCCACCAGAGGCCCAATTACCACCAGGGGCCGTGGTAAGACTGAAGCTTTCTTT,CATRGPITTRGRGKTEAFF
14,TRBJ1-2,.,TRBV10-3,.,TGTGCCATCAGTGAGCCAGGGGCGAGTAATGGCTACACCTTC,CAISEPGASNGYTF
14,TRBJ2-3,.,TRBV4-1,.,TGCGCCAGCAGCCAAGATTCCTACACAGATACGCAGTATTTT,CASSQDSYTDTQYF
16,TRBJ2-3,.,TRBV18,.,TGTGCCAGCTCACCACCGGGGAGCAGGGGCGCAGATACGCAGTATTTT,CASSPPGSRGADTQYF